Shown below are 26 T cell receptor beta chains from a single sample sequenced in a study of CD8 T cells in ankylosing spondylitis (dated by TCRdb to 2016 to 2017). The library was made by 5' RACE. Sequencing instrument: Illumina HiSeq 2500. The public reads were reanalyzed by TCRdb: fastp trimming at Q25, MiXCR alignment, in-frame beta chains only. Each entry is one CDR3 protein sequence, shown with its most common DNA and genes. Present in this sample are roughly 100,000 distinct CDR3 sequences, roughly 8.3% of which were seen just once. The biggest ten clones account for nearly 10% of the sample. Sequencing used blood, either unsorted or a sorted T cell fraction (not recorded which). These receptors were obtained from a male donor with ankylosing spondylitis or in good health (not recorded which).

This clonotype was seen ten or more times. V gene TRBV20-1 combines with J gene TRBJ1-3, with TRBD1 as a possible D gene (5 bases). The V and J ends lost 3 bases and 2 bases respectively, with 14 bases between them. Germline loops: CDR1 DFQATT, CDR2 SNEGSKA (reference sequence). This CDR3 has 15 residues. The CDR3 here is CSAREGLLPGNTIYF. CDR3 in DNA: TGCAGTGCTAGGGAGGGGTTGCTCCCTGGAAACACCATATATTTT.

This clonotype was seen many times. The chain recombines TRBV10-3 with TRBJ2-5; TRBD2 matches 7 bases. This CDR3 has 14 amino acids. The ends lost 7 bases at V and 1 base at J; junction bases unmatched: 6. From germline, CDR1 is ENHRY and CDR2 SYGVKD. DNA for the CDR3: TGTGCCATCAATCGGGACTATACCCAAGAGACCCAGTACTTC. It is translated as CAINRDYTQETQYF.

In this sample, this clonotype turned up many times. This CDR3 is CSVVEGSDTQYF. The DNA of the CDR3 is TGCAGCGTTGTGGAGGGATCAGATACGCAGTATTTT. This chain links TRBV29-1 with TRBJ2-3; tentatively, D is TRBD2 (6 bases). Trimming pared 4 bases from V and 4 bases from J, leaving 9 bases between. Germline CDR1 and CDR2: SQVTM and ANQGSEA. The length of the CDR3 is 12 residues.

The table lists this clonotype with a few counts. CDR3 nucleotide sequence: TGTGCCAGCAGCTTAAGGGATTGGTACACCGGGGAGCTGTTTTTT. This translates into CASSLRDWYTGELFF. V and J are TRBV7-6 and TRBJ2-2, with D hard to call. Trimming cost V 2 bases and J 3 bases, with 10 bases left between them. This CDR3 has 15 residues. CDR1 and CDR2 from the germline V gene are SGHVS and FNYEAQ.

There are many counts of this clonotype. V gene TRBV12-3 or TRBV12-4 combines with J gene TRBJ1-4; 9 bases fit TRBD1. This CDR3 is 14 amino acids long. With V trimmed by 4 bases and J by 7 bases, 4 bases remained unmatched. For the CDR3, the DNA is TGTGCCAGCAGTTGGAACAGGGGGCCTGAAAAACTGTTTTTT. Its protein is CASSWNRGPEKLFF.

This clonotype has at least ten counts. This sequence joins TRBV29-1 and TRBJ2-7, with D maybe TRBD2 (6 bases). CDR1 is SQVTM and CDR2 is ANQGSEA in the germline V gene. The V gene lost 3 bases and the J gene lost 0 bases, with 6 bases spanning the gap. This CDR3 has 12 residues. DNA of the CDR3: TGCAGCGTTGATAGCGGCTCCTACGAGCAGTACTTC. Amino acids: CSVDSGSYEQYF.

The table lists this clonotype with many counts. This sequence joins TRBV14 and TRBJ2-2, with D perhaps matching TRBD1 (5 bases). The V gene lost 1 base and the J gene lost 6 bases, with 9 bases spanning the gap. Per the germline V gene, CDR1 is SGHDN and CDR2 is FVKESK. The CDR3 contains 14 residues. The CDR3 loop is CASSQAVGAGELFF. Written as DNA, the CDR3 is TGTGCCAGCAGCCAAGCAGTAGGGGCCGGGGAGCTGTTTTTT.

This clonotype has only a few counts. This chain connects TRBV20-1 to TRBJ2-7, with TRBD1 identical over 9 bases. Unmatched junction bases numbered 1, after V lost 1 base and J lost 3 bases. This CDR3 comprises 13 residues. The germline CDR1 and CDR2 sequences are DFQATT and SNEGSKA (reference sequence). This CDR3 reads CSARGTGDYEQYF. The DNA for the CDR3 is TGCAGTGCTAGAGGGACAGGGGACTACGAGCAGTACTTC.

This clonotype showed up many times. J is TRBJ2-1 and V is TRBV7-2, with 8 bases fitting TRBD2. Germline V gives CDR1 SGHTA, CDR2 FQGNSA. The CDR3 extends over 15 amino acids. J gave up 4 bases and V 5 bases, and 7 bases lay outside the gene matches. The CDR3 DNA sequence: TGTGCCAGCAGCCCAAGCGGGGGCTTTTACAATGAGCAGTTCTTC. Protein product: CASSPSGGFYNEQFF.

The chain couples TRBV7-9 to TRBJ2-1; 7 bases are a match to TRBD2. Germline V lookup: CDR1 SEHNR, CDR2 FQNEAQ (reference sequence). Unmatched junction bases numbered 8, after V lost 5 bases and J lost 4 bases. The CDR3 is 15 residues long. The CDR3 region is CASSPAGPLYNEQFF. The CDR3 nucleotides read TGTGCCAGCAGCCCAGCGGGGCCACTTTACAATGAGCAGTTCTTC. Full variable domain (remainder filled in from reference TRBV7-9 and TRBJ2-1): DTGVSQNPRHKITKRGQNVTFRCDPISEHNRLYWYRQTLGQGPEFLTYFQNEAQLEKSRLLSDRFSAERPKGSFSTLEIQRTEQGDSAMYLCASSPAGPLYNEQFFGPGTRLTVL.

This clonotype was seen repeatedly, ten times or more. V and J are TRBV10-3 and TRBJ2-2; D remains ambiguous. The V end lost 10 bases, the J end lost 5 bases, and 14 bases lay between the germline ends. The V gene's germline CDR1 is ENHRY and CDR2 SYGVKD. CDR3 length equals 13 residues. The CDR3 region is CATMHGGTGELFF. CDR3 sequence (DNA): TGTGCCACGATGCACGGTGGGACCGGGGAGCTGTTTTTT.

This rearrangement joins TRBV7-2 to TRBJ1-5, with D hard to call. V was cut by 5 bases and J by 0 bases, with 5 bases left in between. The CDR3 covers 13 residues. In germline, CDR1 is SGHTA, CDR2 FQGNSA. Written as DNA, the CDR3 is TGTGCCAGCAGCGATAATAGCAATCAGCCCCAGCATTTT. Residues: CASSDNSNQPQHF.

In its sample, this clonotype was seen many times. The chain combines TRBV20-1 with TRBJ1-3; D gene ambiguous. V lost 0 bases and J 2 bases, leaving 11 bases between the germline ends. The CDR3 spans 15 residues. The germline CDR1 and CDR2 sequences are DFQATT and SNEGSKA (reference sequence). The CDR3 DNA sequence: TGCAGTGCTAGAGATGGCAGAGCGGCTGGAAACACCATATATTTT. Protein product: CSARDGRAAGNTIYF.

There are many counts of this clonotype. J is TRBJ2-7 and V is TRBV5-6; D not resolved. Germline CDR1 is SGHDT and CDR2 is YYEEEE. Trimming removed 6 bases at V and 3 bases at J, with 7 bases between. The CDR3 is made up of 11 amino acids. The CDR3, as DNA: TGTGCCAGCATCAAGAACTACGAGCAGTACTTC. Translating it yields CASIKNYEQYF.

Ten or more counts support this clonotype. The chain uses TRBV12-3 or TRBV12-4 and TRBJ2-7, with TRBD1 identical over 9 bases. V was pared by 7 bases and J by 4 bases, with 20 bases of the junction left unmatched. The CDR3 length is 18 residues. The CDR3: CASTRSPWTGTGKYEQYF. CDR3 nucleotides: TGTGCCAGCACGCGCAGCCCTTGGACAGGGACAGGGAAATACGAGCAGTACTTC.

This clonotype was found many times. The CDR3 here is CASSPHGPSRAFF. CDR3 sequence (DNA): TGTGCCAGCAGCCCCCACGGACCCTCTAGAGCTTTCTTT. The chain joins TRBV14 to TRBJ1-1; no firm D call. The CDR3 extends over 13 amino acids. Germline CDR1 and CDR2: SGHDN and FVKESK. Trimming stripped 4 bases from V and 10 bases from J, with 16 bases between.

This clonotype has a count of ten or more. The chain has TRBV5-1 and TRBJ2-1; D perhaps matches TRBD2 (6 bases). Trimming took off 0 bases at V and 5 bases at J, with 12 bases between the two ends. This CDR3 is 15 amino acids long. Germline V CDR1 and CDR2: SGHRS, YFSETQ. The CDR3 DNA follows: TGCGCCAGCAGCTTGGCCGGAGCGGGCCACAATGAGCAGTTCTTC. Its protein is CASSLAGAGHNEQFF.

This clonotype showed up just a few times. CDR3 amino acids: CSAGSGVHWDEQFF. The CDR3 bases are TGCAGTGCTGGTTCAGGGGTCCACTGGGATGAGCAGTTCTTC. The chain joins TRBV20-1 to TRBJ2-1; weak D call: TRBD1 (6 bases). Germline values: CDR1 DFQATT, CDR2 SNEGSKA (reference sequence). Trimming took 5 bases from V and 8 from J, leaving 19 bases between them. There are 14 residues in the CDR3.

In this sample, this clonotype turned up many times. CDR3 residues: CASSASSPSGANVLTF. The CDR3 DNA reads as TGTGCCAGCTCAGCTTCCTCCCCCTCTGGGGCCAACGTCCTGACTTTC. J is TRBJ2-6 and V is TRBV18; no definite D call. Trimming took 5 bases from V and 0 from J, leaving 11 bases between them. Per the germline V gene, CDR1 is KGHSH and CDR2 is LQKENI. CDR3 length: 16 amino acids.

This clonotype was detected ten times or more. The chain uses TRBV4-2 and TRBJ2-2; D is perhaps TRBD2 (6 bases). Germline V gene data show CDR1 as LGHNA and CDR2 as YNFKEQ. The CDR3 loop spans 18 amino acids. V shed 4 bases and J shed 3 bases, with 21 bases lying between them. The CDR3 here is CASSRRQSTSRYTGELFF. The CDR3 DNA follows: TGTGCCAGCAGCCGCCGGCAGAGTACTAGCAGGTACACCGGGGAGCTGTTTTTT.

This clonotype has at least ten counts. The gene calls are TRBV7-2 and TRBJ2-7, with D unresolved. Trimming removed 1 base from V and 0 bases from J, with 10 bases in between. Germline V gene data show CDR1 as SGHTA and CDR2 as FQGNSA. The CDR3 has 15 residues. CDR3: CASSLDGISSYEQYF. The CDR3 region has the DNA TGTGCCAGCAGCTTAGATGGGATTAGCTCCTACGAGCAGTACTTC.

The rearrangement uses TRBV20-1 and TRBJ2-5; D possibly corresponds to TRBD2 (6 bases). The germline V gene has CDR1 DFQATT and CDR2 SNEGSKA (reference sequence). The CDR3 covers 15 residues. Between the trimmed V and J ends, which lost 5 bases and 2 bases, there was a span of 18 bases. The CDR3 nucleotides read TGCAGTGCTCCCCCGGCTAGCGAGGCGCAAGAGACCCAGTACTTC. Its translation is CSAPPASEAQETQYF.

In this sample, this clonotype turned up many times. The CDR3 loop reads CASSPTLGEGYTF. The DNA for the CDR3 is TGTGCCAGCAGCCCGACACTGGGGGAAGGCTACACCTTC. The rearrangement joins TRBV7-9 to TRBJ1-2; possible D gene TRBD1, 5 bases. From germline, CDR1 is SEHNR and CDR2 FQNEAQ (reference sequence). V shed 5 bases and J shed 8 bases, with 15 bases lying between them. There are 13 residues in the CDR3.

This rearrangement joins TRBV5-1 to TRBJ2-4; 7 bases line up with TRBD1. V shed 1 base and J 7 bases; nucleotides not matched to a gene: 5. Germline V gene lookup returns CDR1 SGHRS and CDR2 YFSETQ. This CDR3 region has 14 residues. CDR3 residues: CASSLQGTANIQYF. DNA of the CDR3: TGCGCCAGCAGCTTGCAGGGGACAGCCAACATTCAGTACTTC.

This clonotype was detected many times. The V call is TRBV29-1, the J call TRBJ2-7, with D possibly TRBD1 on 5 matching bases. V was trimmed by 5 bases and J by 3 bases, leaving 11 bases between them. The CDR3 contains 12 residues. Germline lookup yields CDR1 SQVTM and CDR2 ANQGSEA. Written as DNA, the CDR3 is TGCAGCGTTAGGGCAGGGAACTACGAGCAGTACTTC. Encoded protein: CSVRAGNYEQYF.

This clonotype was detected many times. The chain is built from TRBV2 and TRBJ2-2; D is possibly TRBD1 (5 bases). Germline V gives CDR1 SNHLY, CDR2 FYNNEI. This CDR3 is 16 amino acids long. V gave up 3 bases and J gave up 4 bases, with 15 bases separating them. As DNA, the CDR3 is TGTGCCAGCAGTGAGCAAGGGGCGCGCATCACCGGGGAGCTGTTTTTT. The encoded protein is CASSEQGARITGELFF.